The 26 T cell receptor beta chains reported below all come from one sample, sequenced in a study of blood T cell repertoires in COVID-19. The repertoire was sequenced with immunoSEQ multiplex PCR; TCRdb's copy has only in-frame clones and lacks some. This table holds roughly 260,000 clones, roughly 80% found once. Sequencing was carried out using peripheral blood. These receptor sequences come from a woman older than 75 with active or convalescent COVID-19.

The V and J genes are TRBV2 and TRBJ1-2, with 7 positions matching TRBD1. Germline V CDR1 and CDR2: SNHLY, FYNNEI. This CDR3 spans 14 amino acids. V lost 4 bases and J lost 8; bases outside the gene matches: 10. CDR3 nucleotides: TGTGCCAGCAGTGTTGGTGACAGGGCAGGGGGCTACACCTTC. Its protein is CASSVGDRAGGYTF.

This clone was observed once. J is TRBJ2-1 and V is TRBV9, with 7 bases fitting TRBD1. The CDR3 consists of 14 residues. Germline-derived CDR1 and CDR2 are SGDLS and YYNGEE. With V trimmed by 4 bases and J by 3 bases, 4 bases remained unmatched. The CDR3 here is CASSLRDSYNEQFF. The CDR3 coding sequence is TGTGCCAGCAGCCTCAGGGACAGCTACAATGAGCAGTTCTTC.

This chain's CDR3 is CAWSVHSAGRDTQYF. The CDR3 nucleotides are TGTGCCTGGAGTGTACACTCGGCGGGAAGAGATACGCAGTATTTT. The chain employs TRBV30 and TRBJ2-3, with D perhaps TRBD2 (6 bases). Trimming removed 0 bases from V and 5 bases from J, with 15 bases in between. Germline CDR1 GTSNPN, CDR2 SVGIG (reference sequence). This CDR3 contains 15 residues.

The chain combines TRBV5-5 with TRBJ1-1, with D unresolved. V was trimmed by 4 bases and J by 6 bases, leaving 16 bases between them. CDR1 and CDR2 (germline): SGHKS, YYEKEE (reference sequence). The CDR3 has 14 amino acids. CDR3 loop: CASSPRVAGSEAFF. The CDR3 DNA is TGTGCCAGCAGCCCACGGGTGGCGGGCTCTGAAGCTTTCTTT.

The chain has TRBV28 and TRBJ1-5; TRBD1 agrees at 8 bases. This CDR3 is 16 amino acids long. V was pared by 5 bases and J by 1 base, with 7 bases of the junction left unmatched. In germline, CDR1 is MDHEN, CDR2 SYDVKM. This CDR3 is CASSPRTGQSNQPQHF. CDR3 in DNA: TGTGCCAGCAGTCCCAGGACAGGGCAAAGCAATCAGCCCCAGCATTTT.

This chain joins TRBV5-1 and TRBJ1-2, with TRBD1 matching over 7 bases. V shed 0 bases, J shed 7 bases, and the junction held 3 bases outside the gene matches. The CDR3 is 13 amino acids. Germline assignment: CDR1 SGHRS and CDR2 YFSETQ. The CDR3 loop reads CASSLDRGAGYTF. CDR3 sequence (DNA): TGCGCCAGCAGCTTGGACAGGGGTGCTGGCTACACCTTC.

J is TRBJ2-3 and V is TRBV18, with 9 bases that match TRBD1. V was pared by 8 bases and J by 2 bases, with 8 bases of the junction left unmatched. The germline CDR1 and CDR2 sequences are KGHSH and LQKENI. This CDR3 comprises 15 residues. CDR3 nucleotides: TGTGCCAGCGCAGGACAGGGGACCTTCACAGATACGCAGTATTTT. Amino acid sequence: CASAGQGTFTDTQYF.

In its sample, this clone was seen a few times. This chain links TRBV2 with TRBJ2-3, with D tentatively TRBD2 (5 bases). The CDR3 loop spans 15 amino acids. V lost 3 bases, J lost 0 bases, and 10 bases lay in between. In germline, CDR1 is SNHLY, CDR2 FYNNEI. CDR3 DNA: TGTGCCAGCAGTGACGAGCGGAAGAGCACAGATACGCAGTATTTT. Translated: CASSDERKSTDTQYF. The whole variable domain, remainder taken from reference TRBV2 and TRBJ2-3, is EPEVTQTPSHQVTQMGQEVILRCVPISNHLYFYWYRQILGQKVEFLVSFYNNEISEKSEIFDDQFSVERPDGSNFTLKIRSTKLEDSAMYFCASSDERKSTDTQYFGPGTRLTVL.

This rearrangement joins TRBV19 to TRBJ2-5; 11 bases are shared with TRBD2. Looked up from germline, CDR1 is LNHDA and CDR2 is SQIVND (reference sequence). With V trimmed by 4 bases and J by 5 bases, 6 bases remained unmatched. The CDR3 contains 15 residues. CDR3 protein: CASSNSGRARETQYF. The CDR3 DNA is TGTGCCAGTAGTAATAGCGGGAGGGCCCGGGAGACCCAGTACTTC.

The chain employs TRBV6-6 and TRBJ2-2; TRBD1 agrees at 9 bases. Losses at the gene ends were 5 bases for V and 0 bases for J; bases not matched to a gene: 7. This CDR3 is 17 amino acids long. Per the germline V gene, CDR1 is MNHNY and CDR2 is SVGAGI (reference sequence). The CDR3 DNA reads as TGTGCCAGCAGTCAGCTTGGACAGGGGACGAACACCGGGGAGCTGTTTTTT. This gives the protein CASSQLGQGTNTGELFF.

This chain connects TRBV5-1 to TRBJ2-7, with D possibly TRBD1 on 6 matching bases. The V end was cut by 4 bases, the J end by 4 bases, with 12 bases between. The CDR3 contains 13 residues. Per the germline V gene, CDR1 is SGHRS and CDR2 is YFSETQ. The DNA for the CDR3 is TGCGCCAGCAGCCTACAGGGTGGGTACGAGCAGTACTTC. Its translation: CASSLQGGYEQYF.

The chain recombines TRBV24-1 with TRBJ2-7; 8 bases are a match to TRBD2. This CDR3 has 15 residues. Germline loops: CDR1 KGHDR, CDR2 SFDVKD. Trimming took 4 bases from V and 0 from J; bases not matched to a gene: 4. CDR3 residues: CATSEAGTSSYEQYF. The CDR3 DNA reads TGTGCCACCAGTGAAGCCGGGACTAGCTCCTACGAGCAGTACTTC.

The chain has TRBV28 and TRBJ1-3, with D possibly TRBD1 on 5 matching bases. In germline, CDR1 is MDHEN, CDR2 SYDVKM. The CDR3 runs to 14 residues. Trimming took 7 bases from V and 6 from J, leaving 16 bases between them. CDR3 protein: CASTVGGRANTIYF. In DNA form, the CDR3 reads TGTGCCAGCACCGTCGGGGGAAGAGCAAACACCATATATTTT.

V and J are TRBV9 and TRBJ2-3, with 10 bases matching TRBD2. The V and J ends lost 3 bases and 4 bases, in that order; junction bases with no gene match: 5. This CDR3 has 15 residues. Germline CDR1 is SGDLS and CDR2 is YYNGEE. CDR3 coding DNA: TGTGCCAGCAGCGCTAGCGGGAGTTTCGCAGATACGCAGTATTTT. Translated, it gives CASSASGSFADTQYF.

The rearrangement joins TRBV28 to TRBJ2-7; no reliable D call. The germline V and J ends were trimmed by 7 bases and 1 base, with 11 bases remaining between them. Per germline, CDR1 MDHEN and CDR2 SYDVKM. The CDR3 totals 13 residues. The DNA of the CDR3 is TGTGCCAGCATCTCAGGTTCTTCCTACGAGCAGTACTTC. This codes for CASISGSSYEQYF.

The chain couples TRBV5-1 to TRBJ2-2; TRBD1 might be the D (6 bases). Germline CDR1 and CDR2: SGHRS and YFSETQ. There are 15 residues in the CDR3. V lost 1 base and J lost 5, with 12 bases in between. The CDR3 bases are TGCGCCAGCAGCTTGTTACAGGGTAGGACCGGGGAGCTGTTTTTT. Protein product: CASSLLQGRTGELFF.

The chain combines TRBV6-5 with TRBJ1-4; a possible D gene is TRBD1 (5 bases). The CDR3 loop spans 15 amino acids. Between the trimmed V and J ends, which lost 4 bases and 4 bases, there was a span of 13 bases. Germline V lookup: CDR1 MNHEY, CDR2 SVGAGI. CDR3 protein: CASSSAGFGNEKLFF. CDR3 bases: TGTGCCAGCAGTTCAGCAGGGTTCGGTAATGAAAAACTGTTTTTT.

The genes are TRBV7-9 and TRBJ2-7; TRBD2 might be the D (5 bases). Looked up from germline, CDR1 is SEHNR and CDR2 is FQNEAQ (reference sequence). V was clipped by 4 bases and J by 2 bases, with 9 bases between them. This CDR3 is built from 13 residues. CDR3 in DNA: TGTGCCAGCAGCTCCCTAGCAACCTACGAGCAGTACTTC. Protein: CASSSLATYEQYF.

CDR3 loop: CASSPLTSGGNTGELFF. CDR3 DNA sequence: TGTGCCAGCAGCCCCCTGACTAGCGGGGGGAACACCGGGGAGCTGTTTTTT. V is TRBV4-2 and J is TRBJ2-2; 12 nucleotides match TRBD2. From germline, CDR1 is LGHNA and CDR2 YNFKEQ. This CDR3 has 17 residues. The V gene end was trimmed by 4 bases and the J gene end by 1 base; junction bases not matched to a gene: 4.

V gene TRBV2 combines with J gene TRBJ2-3; 9 bases fit TRBD2. V lost 9 bases, J lost 0 bases, and 13 bases stayed unmatched. The germline V gene encodes CDR1 SNHLY and CDR2 FYNNEI. This CDR3 is built from 17 residues. CDR3 nucleotide sequence: TGTGCCAGTAACGCTCTGGCTAGCGGGACAAGCACAGATACGCAGTATTTT. It yields the protein CASNALASGTSTDTQYF.

This rearrangement joins TRBV10-3 to TRBJ2-5, with 11 nucleotides matching TRBD1. CDR3 length: 18 residues. The ends lost 4 bases at V and 0 bases at J; junction bases unmatched: 10. Germline V lookup: CDR1 ENHRY, CDR2 SYGVKD. The CDR3 DNA is TGTGCCATCAGTGGCCGAGCCCGGGACAGGGGGTACCAAGAGACCCAGTACTTC. Translating gives CAISGRARDRGYQETQYF.

This sequence joins TRBV28 and TRBJ2-7; 11 nucleotides agree with TRBD1. Germline CDR1 is MDHEN and CDR2 is SYDVKM. This CDR3 contains 13 residues. As DNA, the CDR3 is TGTGCTGTCATGGGACAGGGGGTTTACGAGCAGTACTTC. This sequence encodes CAVMGQGVYEQYF.

The chain carries TRBV18 and TRBJ1-1; TRBD1 matches 10 bases. Germline-derived CDR1 and CDR2 are KGHSH and LQKENI. The J segment lost 2 bases and the V segment lost 4 bases, leaving 13 bases of the junction unmatched. This CDR3 contains 18 residues. The CDR3, as DNA: TGTGCCAGCTCACTCAACCAACCCGGGACAGGGGCTAACACTGAAGCTTTCTTT. Its translation: CASSLNQPGTGANTEAFF.

Only one count was recorded for this clone. The rearrangement links TRBV5-1 to TRBJ2-1, with a tentative D call TRBD1 (5 bases). The CDR3 totals 15 residues. CDR1 is SGHRS, CDR2 YFSETQ, per germline. Trimming shortened V by 0 bases and J by 10 bases, and 17 bases separated the two germline ends. In DNA, the CDR3 is TGCGCCAGCAGCTTGGAAGCCAGGGTTAACGGCGAGCAGTTCTTC. Protein: CASSLEARVNGEQFF.

This clone was counted a few times. The CDR3 nucleotides read TGTGCCAGCAGCTTGGGACTAGCTGACACCGGGGAGCTGTTTTTT. Translation gives CASSLGLADTGELFF. This chain joins TRBV5-4 and TRBJ2-2, with TRBD2 identical over 7 bases. V trimming: 0 bases; J trimming: 3 bases; junction bases outside the gene matches: 2. CDR3 size: 15 residues. Germline V gives CDR1 SGHNT, CDR2 YYREEE (reference sequence).

The chain recombines TRBV11-1 with TRBJ2-7, with 10 bases that match TRBD2. The V segment lost 4 bases and the J segment 3 bases; nucleotides outside the gene matches: 3. This CDR3 spans 14 amino acids. Germline lookup yields CDR1 SGHAT and CDR2 FQDESV (reference sequence). The CDR3 nucleotides read TGTGCCAGCAGCTGGACTAGCGGACTCTACGAGCAGTACTTC. This codes for CASSWTSGLYEQYF.